This T cell receptor (beta chain) was recovered during a study of cytomegalovirus exposure and HLA in healthy donors (dated by TCRdb to 2015 to 2018). Background on the whole study: An earlier analysis of roughly 630 of the donors reported about 250 Gb of sequence data and 120 million or so unique TCR beta sequences from approximately 180 million T cells. About 300 gigabases of sequencing data and 70 million to 100 million unique TCR sequences were included in an early release covering several hundred HLA-typed donors. The genetic ancestry cluster associated with self-reported Caucasian donors included 70% to 85% of the roughly 410 genotyped donors. The study was designed to test whether signatures of past pathogen exposure could be identified by cataloging public T cell receptors. The study profiled the T cell repertoires of about 640 subjects by immunosequencing and related them to cytomegalovirus serostatus. Besides the first cohort of 666 subjects, a separate validation cohort made up of 120 different subjects was used. High-throughput TCR immunosequencing, statistical association of individual TCRs with disease status, and machine learning were combined to predict cytomegalovirus infection status. In a later analysis, previously published TCR beta repertoires from some 640 donors were re-analyzed and high-resolution HLA genotyping was added so that TCR occurrence patterns could be studied. The later analysis used no new phenotypic data to find candidate immune exposures, relying instead on TCR beta sequences and their occurrence across donors. To decide whether each TCR beta V gene segment behaved as functional or pseudogenic, an earlier analysis of some 600 of the donors relied on high-throughput TCR beta sequencing. Alongside the repertoire data, information on donor age, sex, ethnicity and CMV serostatus was compiled. In a later genetic analysis, genome-wide SNP genotypes for about 55% of the roughly 700 donors were used, and that subset was treated as a discovery cohort. Every repertoire in the discovery cohort had been generated on one and the same sequencing platform. HLA typing covered class I and class II loci at four-digit resolution. Typing coverage varied by locus: roughly 629-630 donors for A, B, C, DRB1 and DQB1; 522 for DQA1; approximately 570 for DPA1; roughly 450 for DPB1. Because of strong linkage in the cohort, 5 or 6 DR-DQ haplotypes were treated as single units for association and clustering. Among about 400 genotyped donors of the cohort, an average of around 250,000 unique TCR beta nucleotide sequences was sequenced per donor, of which about 20% were non-productive.

Points the paper makes about the study in general: According to a later analysis, parvovirus B19, influenza, CMV and Epstein-Barr virus appeared linked to several top co-occurrence clusters. A few of the identified cytomegalovirus-associated TCR beta chains were confirmed in vitro to be specific for cytomegalovirus antigens. It was suggested by the authors that the approach could potentially be generalized to other disease states and immunological phenotypes. Some IMGT-functional V segments, including TRBV6-2 and TRBV6-3, could not be told apart with the 87-base-pair reads, so those segments were excluded. Because HLA typing was missing for some donors at each locus, association tests included only the typed subset. A further reported finding was that TCR beta sequences accurately predicted the HLA-A and HLA-B alleles for most subjects in the first cohort. Strong co-occurrence of HLA alleles, especially DR and DQ, made assigning TCR associations to individual alleles difficult. In an earlier analysis of 587 of the donors, most TCR beta V segments were observed in productive rearrangements about 87% or about 30% of the time, broadly matching IMGT annotations. In a later analysis, TCR association rates were found to vary across HLA loci, with the most associated TCRs seen for DRB1 alleles and the fewest for HLA-C alleles. Sequencing depth was assumed to be roughly uniform across donors in the presence/absence analyses, though that assumption may not hold. CMV serostatus was the only immune exposure information available for the cohort. Most TCR sequences were observed very rarely across donors, whereas some public TCRs were present in many individuals. A total of around 150 TCR beta chains were listed by the study as associated with cytomegalovirus. Most CMV-associated TCR beta chains appeared to be HLA-restricted in a later analysis, and the HLA associations seemed to be driven largely by CMV exposure. Over 15 rarely observed V segments, including chromosome 9 orphons, were excluded from the earlier analysis of approximately 600 of the donors because counts were too low. A later analysis associated 16,951 TCR beta sequences with specific HLA alleles at a false discovery rate of 0.05. A cluster of highly shared sequence variants was judged likely to represent a technical artifact of the sequencing pipeline. Correlated functional status among segregating V segments might reflect linkage disequilibrium, but an unknown experimental factor could not be ruled out. In this cohort, only TCR beta chains were sequenced, and detectable features were limited by the absence of alpha or paired-chain data. Compared with the approximately 670-donor mean, donors in an Asian-associated ancestry cluster had fewer N-insertions in productive TCRs, according to a later genetic analysis. Cytomegalovirus status was reported to be diagnosed by the classifier with high specificity and sensitivity in both the original and validation cohorts. V-gene and J-gene trimming of TCR beta chains was associated with a missense DCLRE1C variant in a later genetic analysis, and the association was replicated in an independent cohort. A later analysis found that HLA-associated TCR beta chains were more clonally expanded and had lower generation probabilities than equally common non-associated chains.

The protocol used for the library was the immunoSEQ multiplex PCR assay. A mixture of 60 forward primers for TCR Vbeta segments and 13 reverse primers for TCR Jbeta segments was used in the multiplex PCR. The CDR3 region of rearranged TCR beta genes was amplified from genomic DNA with a multiplex PCR assay. The Illumina HiSeq System was used to sequence the amplified TCR beta libraries as 87-base-pair reads. In the authors' own workflow: A later analysis tallied 70 million to 100 million unique TCR beta chains across the roughly 610 repertoires, and roughly 11 million of those chains were shared by two or more donors. To remove PCR and sequencing errors, raw reads were error-corrected and collapsed into unique sequences using a nearest-neighbor algorithm that merged closely related sequences. To assign V, D and J gene segments, CDR3 sequences were aligned to IMGT reference sequences. For a sequence to be retained, at least a six-nucleotide match to both a V gene segment and a J gene segment was required. A rearrangement was called productive if the CDR3 had no stop codons and remained in frame with V and J, and every other rearrangement was called non-productive. Following IMGT convention, CDR3 was defined as the stretch from the second conserved V-encoded cysteine up to the conserved J-encoded phenylalanine. The earlier analysis of 500 to 650 of the donors excluded any sequence lacking an unambiguous match to a single V gene segment. In an earlier analysis of some 590 of the donors, a V segment was called functional when productive rearrangements were above 56.7%, and segregating when the standard deviation between donors exceeded 5%. A statistical classification framework was developed to diagnose cytomegalovirus status using the catalog of TCR beta chain sequences. A later analysis assigned V and J genes by comparing TCR nucleotide sequences with IMGT/GENE-DB human TR gene sequences. Using the TCRdist pipeline, a later analysis assigned CDR3 sequences along with most-parsimonious VDJ recombination scenarios. In a later analysis, every TCR beta chain was defined by the combination of its CDR3 amino acid sequence and its V-gene family, and reads without a unique V-gene family were dropped. To address suspected cross-contamination and a sequencing artifact, a later analysis removed a few hundred highly shared, low-generation-probability nucleotide sequences. A later analysis calculated a clonal expansion index for each public chain from normalized within-repertoire ranks of inferred template counts. A later analysis computed generation probabilities with a VDJ recombination model fitted to out-of-frame rearrangements, and checked the results against IGoR. In a later analysis, TCR-TCR, TCR-HLA and TCR-CMV co-occurrence was scored with hypergeometric tests, and a repertoire-size bias correction was applied to TCR pairs. False discovery rates were estimated in a later analysis by permuting HLA or CMV assignments 20 times. A later analysis grouped co-occurring TCRs with DBSCAN, adding TCRdist sequence similarity when clustering within HLA-allele-positive subsets. Repertoires with fewer than 30,000 or more than 120,000 public chains were left out of co-occurrence clustering, as were a few repertoires with anomalous nucleotide sharing. TCRdb provides this immuneACCESS table in a form limited to in-frame rearrangements. Some clones are lacking; in checked studies, under half of them reflect an unresolved V gene, and why the rest are absent is not known. V, J and clone size were drawn from that table, and D and trimming were deduced from the DNA. This sample holds approximately 170,000 clones; 70% to 75% were observed only once. Of the sample, approximately 4.4% falls within the top ten clones.

CDR1 and CDR2 are read off the germline V gene as MNHNS and SASEGT. The CDR3, from cysteine to phenylalanine, totals 13 residues. Of all the DNA, just the CDR3 is kept, 39 bases in frame from base 1. V has 6 bases trimmed and J has 4 bases trimmed; junction bases matching no gene number 5. Points on this clone: Its antigen remains unidentified. Qualities for individual bases were not recorded, and no much larger clone is one base off.

In total, approximately 610 healthy bone marrow donors made up the cohort. Cohort members were all nominally healthy when sampled, although unrecorded immune exposures were likely present. The donor tested CMV seropositive, placing the donor among the 290 or so seropositive members of the cohort. A peripheral blood sample was collected from each donor, and TCR beta sequencing was performed on peripheral blood mononuclear cells. The Qiagen DNeasy Blood Extraction Kit was used to extract genomic DNA from the blood cell samples. Sequenced input: PBMCs. The rearrangement combines TRBV6-1 with TRBJ1-2; 7 central bases correspond to TRBD1. This sequence originates from a man between 18 and 35 years old in good health and CMV-seropositive. The bases are TGTGCCAGCAGCCTGGGACAGTCCTATGGCTACACCTTC. This translates into CASSLGQSYGYTF.